This TCR beta chain stems from a study of OX40 agonist ivuxolimab in advanced cancers. Study at large: The mean age was about 57 years, ranging from about 20 to 79, with roughly four fifths of participants male.

Overall study results and limits: In the 0.1 to 3.0 mg/kg range, CD4+ and CD8+ blood T cells had expanded clonally by week 6.

About this clone itself: Its antigen remains unknown.

Looked up from germline, CDR1 is SGHNT and CDR2 is YYREEE (reference sequence). Deletions cut 1 base from V and 0 bases from J, with 25 bases between. CDR3 size: 20 residues. With autoimmune disease history or systemic immunosuppression, patients were excluded. Method: immunoSEQ multiplex PCR; TCRdb's copy keeps in-frame clones and lacks some. The sample carries some 34,000 clones, roughly 82% recorded once. This receptor was taken from an adult with an advanced solid tumor such as melanoma, head and neck, liver or kidney cancer. The rearrangement uses TRBV5-4 and TRBJ2-5; TRBD2 might be the D (5 bases). Here the sequenced sample was CD4+ or CD8+ T cells sorted from blood, taken in a trial of the OX40 agonist ivuxolimab. For the CDR3, the DNA is TGTGCCAGCAGCTTGACGAGAGGGCCCCGCATTTCTATGTACCAAGAGACCCAGTACTTC. Translation: CASSLTRGPRISMYQETQYF.